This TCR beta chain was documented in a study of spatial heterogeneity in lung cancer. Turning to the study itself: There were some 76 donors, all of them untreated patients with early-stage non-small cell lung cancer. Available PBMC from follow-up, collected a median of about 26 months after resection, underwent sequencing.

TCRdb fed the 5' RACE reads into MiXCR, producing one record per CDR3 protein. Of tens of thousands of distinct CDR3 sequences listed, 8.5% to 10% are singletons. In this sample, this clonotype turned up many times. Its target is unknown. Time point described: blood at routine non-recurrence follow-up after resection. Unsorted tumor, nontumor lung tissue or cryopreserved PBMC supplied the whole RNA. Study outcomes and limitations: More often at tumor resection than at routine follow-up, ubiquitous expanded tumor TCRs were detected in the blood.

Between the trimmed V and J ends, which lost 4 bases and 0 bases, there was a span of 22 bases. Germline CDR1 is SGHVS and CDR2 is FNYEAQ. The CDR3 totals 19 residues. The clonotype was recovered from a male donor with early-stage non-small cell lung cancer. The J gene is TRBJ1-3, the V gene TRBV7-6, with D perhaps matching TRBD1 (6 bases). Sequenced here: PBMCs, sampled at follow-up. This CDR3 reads CASSSWETEGGSSGNTIYF. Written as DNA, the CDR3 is TGTGCCAGCAGCTCCTGGGAAACAGAGGGGGGATCCTCTGGAAACACCATATATTTT.